This is a list of T cell receptor beta chains from one sample in a study of radiotherapy plus CTLA-4 blockade in lung cancer. TCRdb's copy holds only in-frame clones and misses some; the assay was immunoSEQ multiplex PCR. Among tens of thousands of clones listed, around 80% were seen once. The sample in question was peripheral blood, obtained from a patient treated with radiotherapy plus ipilimumab. These receptors were taken from a human donor with non-small cell lung cancer who had stable disease on radiotherapy plus ipilimumab. CDR3s include the opening cysteine and the closing phenylalanine or tryptophan. Fields, in order: V gene, clone size, J gene, D gene, CDR3 protein, CDR3 DNA. A D gene is named only where the DNA matches it firmly. Clone size is shown for a subset of rows, as once, few, many or a class of expanded clone.

V: TRBV19; size: .; J: TRBJ2-3; D: .; CDR3: CASSNPTGSTDTQYF; DNA: TGTGCCAGTAGTAACCCGACAGGTTCCACAGATACGCAGTATTTT
V: TRBV7-2; size: .; J: TRBJ2-2; D: .; CDR3: CASSLGVNTGELFF; DNA: TGTGCCAGCAGCTTAGGAGTGAACACCGGGGAGCTGTTTTTT
V: TRBV5-1; size: .; J: TRBJ1-1; D: TRBD1; CDR3: CASSSERGQLNTEAFF; DNA: TGCGCCAGCAGCTCGGAGCGGGGACAGCTGAACACTGAAGCTTTCTTT
V: TRBV5-1; size: .; J: TRBJ1-1; D: .; CDR3: CASSDGVEAFF; DNA: TGCGCCAGCAGCGATGGGGTGGAAGCTTTCTTT
V: TRBV6-1; size: few; J: TRBJ1-1; D: .; CDR3: CASRENTEAFF; DNA: TGTGCCAGCAGGGAGAACACTGAAGCTTTCTTT
V: TRBV5-5; size: .; J: TRBJ1-5; D: TRBD1; CDR3: CASSLGTGSNQPQHF; DNA: TGTGCCAGCAGCTTGGGGACAGGGAGCAATCAGCCCCAGCATTTT
V: TRBV5-1; size: .; J: TRBJ2-7; D: .; CDR3: CASSLASSYEQYF; DNA: TGCGCCAGCAGCTTGGCCAGCTCCTACGAGCAGTACTTC
V: TRBV20-1; size: .; J: TRBJ2-7; D: .; CDR3: CSARDGGIQYF; DNA: TGCAGTGCTAGAGATGGAGGAATACAGTACTTC
V: TRBV5-4; size: .; J: TRBJ1-4; D: TRBD1; CDR3: CASSLTGTGPEKLFF; DNA: TGTGCCAGCAGCTTGACCGGGACAGGGCCTGAAAAACTGTTTTTT
V: TRBV4-1; size: .; J: TRBJ1-2; D: .; CDR3: CASSQVMGSDGYTF; DNA: TGCGCCAGCAGCCAAGTCATGGGATCCGATGGCTACACCTTC
V: TRBV9; size: .; J: TRBJ1-6; D: TRBD1; CDR3: CASSAGQGLGSPLHF; DNA: TGTGCCAGCAGCGCGGGACAGGGGCTAGGATCACCCCTCCACTTT
V: TRBV18; size: .; J: TRBJ1-6; D: TRBD1; CDR3: CASSPAPGGGSPLHF; DNA: TGTGCCAGCTCACCCGCCCCAGGGGGCGGTTCACCCCTCCACTTT
V: TRBV18; size: .; J: TRBJ2-1; D: TRBD2; CDR3: CASTSGGASINEQFF; DNA: TGTGCCAGCACGTCCGGGGGGGCGTCCATCAATGAGCAGTTCTTC
V: TRBV9; size: .; J: TRBJ1-1; D: .; CDR3: CASSSPRGMNTEAFF; DNA: TGTGCCAGCAGCTCTCCCCGGGGGATGAACACTGAAGCTTTCTTT
V: TRBV19; size: .; J: TRBJ1-2; D: .; CDR3: CASNPRDLRYGYTF; DNA: TGTGCCAGCAACCCTCGGGACCTACGCTATGGCTACACCTTC
V: TRBV6-1; size: .; J: TRBJ1-4; D: TRBD1; CDR3: CASSEEGRGREKLFF; DNA: TGTGCCAGCAGTGAGGAAGGCAGGGGGCGTGAAAAACTGTTTTTT
V: TRBV5-5; size: .; J: TRBJ2-7; D: TRBD2; CDR3: CASSYRLAGGEQYF; DNA: TGTGCCAGCAGTTATAGACTAGCGGGAGGCGAGCAGTACTTC
V: TRBV18; size: once; J: TRBJ1-5; D: .; CDR3: CASSPRKGGRNQPQHF; DNA: TGTGCCAGCTCACCACGGAAGGGGGGAAGGAATCAGCCCCAGCATTTT
V: TRBV28; size: .; J: TRBJ2-7; D: TRBD2; CDR3: CASSLRAGGLYEQYF; DNA: TGTGCCAGCAGCCTCCGAGCGGGGGGACTCTACGAGCAGTACTTC
V: TRBV5-4; size: .; J: TRBJ1-1; D: TRBD1; CDR3: CASSYNRGQWAFF; DNA: TGTGCCAGCAGCTACAACAGGGGGCAATGGGCTTTCTTT
V: TRBV14; size: .; J: TRBJ2-7; D: .; CDR3: CASSHPTGTSKYEQYF; DNA: TGTGCCAGCAGCCATCCCACGGGGACTTCGAAATACGAGCAGTACTTC
V: TRBV29-1; size: .; J: TRBJ1-2; D: TRBD1; CDR3: CSVHRTGGRGYTF; DNA: TGCAGCGTCCACCGGACAGGGGGCAGGGGCTACACCTTC
V: TRBV30; size: .; J: TRBJ1-1; D: .; CDR3: CAWIRGEDTEAFF; DNA: TGTGCCTGGATCAGGGGCGAAGACACTGAAGCTTTCTTT
V: TRBV10-3; size: .; J: TRBJ1-2; D: TRBD1; CDR3: CASQGDNYGYTF; DNA: TGTGCCAGCCAGGGGGACAACTATGGCTACACCTTC
V: TRBV7-8; size: .; J: TRBJ2-5; D: TRBD1; CDR3: CASGDRKETQYF; DNA: TGTGCCAGCGGGGACAGGAAAGAGACCCAGTACTTC
V: TRBV2; size: .; J: TRBJ2-3; D: .; CDR3: CASSALTGTSTDTQYF; DNA: TGTGCCAGCAGTGCGCTCACCGGGACTAGCACAGATACGCAGTATTTT
V: TRBV29-1; size: .; J: TRBJ2-3; D: TRBD2; CDR3: CSVSGGTSTDTQYF; DNA: TGCAGCGTTAGCGGGGGGACTAGCACAGATACGCAGTATTTT
V: TRBV7-9; size: once; J: TRBJ1-4; D: TRBD1; CDR3: CASSLVGGPTNEKLFF; DNA: TGTGCCAGCAGCTTAGTAGGGGGCCCAACTAATGAAAAACTGTTTTTT
V: TRBV7-9; size: .; J: TRBJ2-5; D: .; CDR3: CASSLKETQYF; DNA: TGTGCCAGCAGTCTCAAAGAGACCCAGTACTTC
V: TRBV11-3; size: .; J: TRBJ2-3; D: .; CDR3: CASSPSPGTDTQYF; DNA: TGTGCCAGCAGCCCCTCCCCGGGCACAGATACGCAGTATTTT
V: TRBV7-3; size: once; J: TRBJ2-1; D: TRBD1; CDR3: CASSSGTGGQFF; DNA: TGTGCCAGCAGCTCGGGGACAGGAGGACAGTTCTTC
V: TRBV6-5; size: .; J: TRBJ1-2; D: .; CDR3: CASSRTVKGGYTF; DNA: TGTGCCAGCAGCCGGACGGTAAAGGGTGGCTACACCTTC
V: TRBV9; size: once; J: TRBJ2-2; D: TRBD1; CDR3: CASSVARGPTGELFF; DNA: TGTGCCAGCAGCGTAGCCAGGGGGCCCACCGGGGAGCTGTTTTTT
V: TRBV5-1; size: .; J: TRBJ2-5; D: TRBD2; CDR3: CASSSLGGETQYF; DNA: TGCGCCAGCAGCTCCCTGGGGGGGGAGACCCAGTACTTC
V: TRBV7-8; size: few; J: TRBJ1-1; D: .; CDR3: CASSPPGRWNTEAFF; DNA: TGTGCCAGCAGCCCCCCCGGCCGGTGGAACACTGAAGCTTTCTTT
V: TRBV19; size: .; J: TRBJ2-3; D: TRBD1; CDR3: CASSNYGSGGSGDTQYF; DNA: TGTGCCAGTAGCAATTATGGGTCAGGGGGCTCCGGGGATACGCAGTATTTT
V: TRBV19; size: .; J: TRBJ1-5; D: .; CDR3: CASSISSRPQHF; DNA: TGTGCCAGTAGTATTAGTTCGAGGCCCCAGCATTTT
V: TRBV19; size: .; J: TRBJ1-4; D: .; CDR3: CASNREGEKLFF; DNA: TGTGCCAGTAACAGGGAGGGTGAAAAACTGTTTTTT
V: TRBV28; size: .; J: TRBJ2-1; D: .; CDR3: CASSPMAGTPTYNEQFF; DNA: TGTGCCAGCAGCCCAATGGCCGGGACTCCTACCTACAATGAGCAGTTCTTC
V: TRBV6-1; size: .; J: TRBJ2-1; D: TRBD2; CDR3: CASSELGGSTRNEQFF; DNA: TGTGCCAGCAGTGAGCTGGGAGGGAGTACCCGAAATGAGCAGTTCTTC
V: TRBV7-9; size: .; J: TRBJ2-4; D: .; CDR3: CATYNKKNIQYF; DNA: TGTGCCACCTATAATAAGAAAAACATTCAGTACTTC
V: TRBV7-9; size: .; J: TRBJ1-1; D: TRBD1; CDR3: CASSLTGVNTEAFF; DNA: TGTGCCAGCAGCTTAACAGGGGTGAACACTGAAGCTTTCTTT
V: TRBV10-1; size: .; J: TRBJ2-7; D: .; CDR3: CASSESGSSYEQYF; DNA: TGCGCCAGCAGTGAGTCGGGCAGCTCCTACGAGCAGTACTTC
V: TRBV18; size: .; J: TRBJ2-1; D: TRBD2; CDR3: CASSPPGRGSYNEQFF; DNA: TGTGCCAGCTCACCACCGGGGCGGGGGTCCTACAATGAGCAGTTCTTC
V: TRBV9; size: once; J: TRBJ1-6; D: .; CDR3: CASSPGGSINSPLHF; DNA: TGTGCCAGCAGCCCCGGTGGGAGCATAAATTCACCCCTCCACTTT
V: TRBV30; size: .; J: TRBJ1-3; D: .; CDR3: CAWKGIGNTIYF; DNA: TGTGCCTGGAAAGGGATTGGAAACACCATATATTTT